This T cell receptor (beta chain) was retrieved from a study of shared clonotypes between healthy human individuals. Study overall: CD8 memory received one plate per donor, CD8 naive two, CD4 memory three and CD4 naive three. Broader study findings: Compared with memory subsets, naive subsets generally had larger estimated richness. Rarefaction showed that sequencing of sorted subsets was incomplete (despite large depth).

There are 16 residues in the CDR3. This clone was observed a few times. Its target is not known. TCRdb's table, derived via immunoSEQ multiplex PCR, lists solely in-frame clones and lacks some. Here the sample spans about 670,000 clones, about two thirds being singletons. Material for sequencing was memory CD4+ T cells sorted from blood. The subset was: CD45RA-negative fraction. The J gene is TRBJ1-5, the V gene TRBV21-1. TRBV21-1 has pseudogene status. This TCR derives from a woman in her 30s in good health. The CDR3 DNA sequence: TGTGCCAGCAGCATACTAGGGTTTTATAGCAATCAGCCCCAGCATTTT. This gives the protein CASSILGFYSNQPQHF.